The entry below gives a single T cell receptor beta chain sequence along with its context. Its antigen remains unknown. This sample is drawn from a study of a mutant IDH1 vaccine in newly diagnosed glioma. Study in general: Earlier therapy was either radiotherapy, temozolomide, or both, and most got both.

Clones were sequenced by immunoSEQ multiplex PCR, and TCRdb holds only the in-frame ones, with some missing. The sample contains about 48,000 clones, more than 60% of which appear only once. Regarding time point: week 35, safety follow-up. Every vaccination contained 300 ug of the mutant IDH1 20-mer peptide and was paired with topical imiquimod. The sequence was obtained from a man in his forties or fifties with glioma. The sequencing here drew on PBMCs, taken from a glioma patient whose treatment included an IDH1 peptide vaccine.

DNA for the CDR3: TGTGCCAGCAGTTTGCCGACAGGGGGTAATTCACCCCTCCACTTT. Translating it yields CASSLPTGGNSPLHF. The chain has TRBV27 and TRBJ1-6; 9 bases are a match to TRBD1. The CDR3 runs 15 residues. V lost 3 bases and J lost 6; bases outside the gene matches: 3. CDR1 MNHEY and CDR2 SMNVEV come from the germline V gene (reference sequence).